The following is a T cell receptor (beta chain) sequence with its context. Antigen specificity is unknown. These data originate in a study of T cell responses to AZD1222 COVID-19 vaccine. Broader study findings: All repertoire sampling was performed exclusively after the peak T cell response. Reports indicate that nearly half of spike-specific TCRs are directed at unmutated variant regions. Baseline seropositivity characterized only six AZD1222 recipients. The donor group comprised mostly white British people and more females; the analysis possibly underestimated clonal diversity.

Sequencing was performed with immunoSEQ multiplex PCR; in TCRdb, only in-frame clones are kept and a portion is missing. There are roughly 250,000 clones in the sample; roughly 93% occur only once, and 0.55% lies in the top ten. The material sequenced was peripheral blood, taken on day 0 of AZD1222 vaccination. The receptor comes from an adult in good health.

The CDR3 protein is CASSHGQSSYEQYF. CDR3 coding DNA: TGCGCCAGCAGCCACGGACAGAGCTCCTACGAGCAGTACTTC. The rearrangement uses TRBV5-1 and TRBJ2-7; possible D gene TRBD1, 6 bases. Germline V gene data show CDR1 as SGHRS and CDR2 as YFSETQ. V gave up 4 bases and J gave up 0 bases, with 11 bases separating them. This CDR3 contains 14 residues.